The 29 T cell receptor beta chains given below trace back to one sample, sequenced in a study of blood T cell repertoires in COVID-19. Method: immunoSEQ multiplex PCR; TCRdb's copy keeps in-frame clones and lacks some. This sample yields some 90,000 clones, of which over 85% are seen a single time; around 2.1% belongs to the top ten. Sequencing was carried out using peripheral blood. Receptors originate from a man aged 50-59 years with acute or convalescent COVID-19.

This clone was observed a single time. The chain couples TRBV7-2 to TRBJ2-7, with D possibly matching TRBD1 (5 bases). The CDR3 runs to 14 residues. CDR1 and CDR2 (germline): SGHTA, FQGNSA. Trimming left V 5 bases short and J 0 bases short, with 11 bases between. DNA of the CDR3: TGTGCCAGCAGCCCAATGGACAACTCCTACGAGCAGTACGTC. Its protein product is CASSPMDNSYEQYV.

This sequence joins TRBV28 and TRBJ2-4; 12 bases fit TRBD2. V gave up 2 bases and J gave up 0 bases; unmatched junction bases: 5. Germline V gives CDR1 MDHEN, CDR2 SYDVKM. This CDR3 is built from 18 residues. The CDR3 loop is CASSLGLAGKLAKNIQYF. CDR3 coding DNA: TGTGCCAGCAGTTTAGGACTAGCGGGAAAGTTAGCCAAAAACATTCAGTACTTC.

This clone was recorded once. The chain has TRBV6-5 and TRBJ1-1, with D uncertain. CDR1 and CDR2 from the germline V gene are MNHEY and SVGAGI. Deletions cut 7 bases from V and 7 bases from J, with 13 bases between. The CDR3 consists of 12 residues. The CDR3 protein is CASTSTGYEAFF. The DNA for the CDR3 is TGTGCCAGCACCTCTACCGGGTATGAAGCTTTCTTT.

This rearrangement joins TRBV7-9 to TRBJ1-1, with 7 nucleotides matching TRBD1. V trimming: 11 bases; J trimming: 3 bases; junction bases outside the gene matches: 12. CDR3 length: 14 amino acids. Germline CDR1 SEHNR, CDR2 FQNEAQ (reference sequence). This CDR3 reads CAGRRTGEDTEAFF. The CDR3 DNA reads TGTGCCGGGAGAAGAACAGGGGAAGACACTGAAGCTTTCTTT.

This chain connects TRBV27 to TRBJ2-1; TRBD2 might be the D (5 bases). Trimming left V 3 bases short and J 0 bases short, with 15 bases between. The CDR3 runs 17 residues. Germline assignment: CDR1 MNHEY and CDR2 SMNVEV (reference sequence). CDR3 in amino acids: CASSLVVGLNSYNEQFF. CDR3 bases: TGTGCCAGCAGTTTGGTTGTAGGACTCAACTCCTACAATGAGCAGTTCTTC.

This chain connects TRBV24-1 to TRBJ1-2; 7 positions agree with TRBD1. Per the germline V gene, CDR1 is KGHDR and CDR2 is SFDVKD. This CDR3 has 15 amino acids. V lost 5 bases and J lost 5; bases outside the gene matches: 10. In DNA, the CDR3 is TGTGCCACCAGTGGAGTGAACAGGGGCGTTTATGGCTACACCTTC. It codes for CATSGVNRGVYGYTF.

The chain recombines TRBV6-2 or TRBV6-3 with TRBJ2-7; 8 nucleotides match TRBD1. Trimming took 3 bases from V and 0 from J; bases not matched to a gene: 13. The germline gives CDR1 MNHEY, CDR2 SVGEGT. The CDR3 is 18 residues long. The CDR3 is CASSYRGSGQANSYEQYV. The DNA for the CDR3 is TGTGCCAGCAGTTATAGGGGTTCGGGACAGGCAAACTCCTACGAGCAGTACGTC.

V usage is TRBV7-2 and J usage is TRBJ1-4, with a tentative D call TRBD1 (5 bases). This CDR3 is built from 15 residues. The germline gives CDR1 SGHTA, CDR2 FQGNSA. Trimming left V 1 base short and J 4 bases short, with 10 bases between. The chain's CDR3 is CASSLDGGSNEKLFF. The CDR3 region has the DNA TGTGCCAGCAGCTTAGACGGGGGAAGTAATGAAAAACTGTTTTTT.

This sequence joins TRBV23-1 and TRBJ2-2; D is unclear. TRBV23-1 carries the ORF label, with uncertain function. The CDR3 is made up of 14 amino acids. V was clipped by 0 bases and J by 15 bases, with 17 bases between them. The CDR3 sequence is CASSQSETKPRVFF. In DNA, the CDR3 is TGCGCCAGCAGTCAATCGGAGACCAAGCCTCGGGTGTTTTTT.

This chain uses TRBV12-3 or TRBV12-4 with TRBJ2-7; no clear D gene. This CDR3 is built from 11 residues. The ends were cut back, 1 base at V and 7 bases at J, with 5 bases in the middle. In nucleotides, the CDR3 is TGTGCCAGCAGTTTAGGGCGGGAGCAGTACTTC. It is translated as CASSLGREQYF.

As for this clone: This CDR3 is also generated by other DNA sequences in the sample. The chain carries TRBV2 and TRBJ2-3; TRBD2 matches at 13 bases. Germline assignment: CDR1 SNHLY and CDR2 FYNNEI. The CDR3 is 17 amino acids. V shed 6 bases, J shed 1 base, and the junction held 7 bases outside the gene matches. The CDR3 region is CASRRWTSGRGTDTQYF. The DNA for the CDR3 is TGTGCCAGCAGGAGGTGGACTAGCGGGAGAGGCACAGATACGCAGTATTTT.

The rearrangement uses TRBV23-1 and TRBJ2-4, with 7 positions matching TRBD1. TRBV23-1 belongs to the ORF category, with a function that is uncertain. The CDR3 is 16 residues long. After removal of 7 bases from V and 2 bases from J, the junction contained 11 bases not matched to a gene. In nucleotides, the CDR3 is TGCGCCAGCACCCTGCAGGGGGATCCATCCAAAAACATTCAGTACTTC. Amino acid sequence: CASTLQGDPSKNIQYF.

The chain carries TRBV6-2 or TRBV6-3 and TRBJ2-6; unclear D gene. Looked up from germline, CDR1 is MNHEY and CDR2 is SVGEGT. V was shortened by 4 bases and J by 2 bases, with 12 bases between the two germline ends. CDR3 length equals 16 residues. CDR3 sequence (DNA): TGTGCCAGCAGTTTAGTAATGGTTCCTGGGGCCAACGTCCTGACTTTC. Its translation is CASSLVMVPGANVLTF.

V gene TRBV9 combines with J gene TRBJ2-3; 11 bases are a match to TRBD2. Germline V gives CDR1 SGDLS, CDR2 YYNGEE. The V and J ends lost 0 bases and 2 bases, in that order; junction bases with no gene match: 2. The CDR3 totals 16 residues. The CDR3 loop is CASSVDSGGATDTQYF. For the CDR3, the DNA is TGTGCCAGCAGCGTAGATAGCGGGGGGGCCACAGATACGCAGTATTTT.

This clone came up once. The chain carries TRBV27 and TRBJ2-7; maybe TRBD2 (7 bases). The CDR3 runs to 15 residues. CDR1 MNHEY and CDR2 SMNVEV come from the germline V gene (reference sequence). Trimming took 3 bases from V and 2 from J, leaving 14 bases between them. CDR3 sequence reads: CASSFRGGGAYEQYF. The CDR3 region has the DNA TGTGCCAGCAGTTTCCGGGGAGGGGGGGCCTACGAGCAGTACTTC.

The chain employs TRBV28 and TRBJ2-1; TRBD1 matches 8 bases. After removal of 3 bases from V and 6 bases from J, the junction contained 4 bases not matched to a gene. The CDR3 has 14 amino acids. The germline V gene encodes CDR1 MDHEN and CDR2 SYDVKM. CDR3 in DNA: TGTGCCAGCAGTTTTTGGGACAGGAGCAATGAGCAGTTCTTC. This sequence encodes CASSFWDRSNEQFF.

The V and J genes are TRBV4-1 and TRBJ2-1, with a possible D match to TRBD2 (6 bases). Germline CDR1 and CDR2: MGHRA and YSYEKL. Trimming removed 0 bases from V and 8 bases from J, with 20 bases in between. The CDR3 is 17 amino acids. CDR3 sequence reads: CASSQDTTREIGDEQFF. In nucleotides, the CDR3 is TGCGCCAGCAGCCAAGATACAACACGGGAGATTGGTGATGAGCAGTTCTTC.

This chain joins TRBV5-1 and TRBJ2-3, with 12 bases lining up with TRBD1. The ends lost 3 bases at V and 5 bases at J; junction bases unmatched: 10. This CDR3 is built from 17 residues. Germline V gives CDR1 SGHRS, CDR2 YFSETQ. The CDR3 sequence is CASSSLGTGGFEDTQYF. The CDR3 DNA follows: TGCGCCAGCAGCTCCTTGGGGACAGGGGGCTTTGAAGATACGCAGTATTTT.

The chain combines TRBV28 with TRBJ1-2; 8 bases agree with TRBD1. This CDR3 spans 12 amino acids. With 5 bases clipped from V and 9 bases from J, the junction kept 5 bases outside the gene matches. Germline loops: CDR1 MDHEN, CDR2 SYDVKM. CDR3 residues: CASSTGGKRYTF. DNA of the CDR3: TGTGCCAGCAGTACAGGGGGGAAACGCTACACCTTC.

This clone was picked up one time. This CDR3 is CASSPDRAGSEKLFF. The CDR3 DNA is TGTGCCAGTAGCCCTGACAGGGCCGGGAGTGAAAAACTGTTTTTT. V is TRBV19 and J is TRBJ1-4, with 7 bases that match TRBD1. This CDR3 is built from 15 residues. Germline loops: CDR1 LNHDA, CDR2 SQIVND (reference sequence). V gave up 6 bases and J gave up 7 bases; unmatched junction bases: 11.

The V gene is TRBV5-1, the J gene TRBJ2-1; D is perhaps TRBD2 (7 bases). Germline CDR1 SGHRS, CDR2 YFSETQ. The V gene lost 7 bases and the J gene lost 2 bases, with 13 bases spanning the gap. The CDR3 sequence is 14 residues long. In nucleotides, the CDR3 is TGCGCCAGCGGGGGGCTAGCGGCCTACAATGAGCAGTTCTTC. It translates to CASGGLAAYNEQFF.

The genes are TRBV6-2 or TRBV6-3 and TRBJ1-1; 8 bases map to TRBD1. Germline V gene lookup returns CDR1 MNHEY and CDR2 SVGEGT. The V and J ends lost 4 bases and 6 bases, in that order; junction bases with no gene match: 4. The CDR3 is made up of 13 amino acids. The CDR3: CASSSMDRAEAFF. CDR3 DNA sequence: TGTGCCAGCAGTTCCATGGACAGGGCTGAAGCTTTCTTT.

This chain connects TRBV5-1 to TRBJ1-6, with TRBD1 matching over 12 bases. V dropped 7 bases and J dropped 10; count of bases not matched to a gene: 6. This CDR3 region has 14 residues. Germline CDR1 SGHRS, CDR2 YFSETQ. The CDR3 DNA reads TGCGCCAGCGGGCCGGGACAGGGGGCATCACCCCTCCACTTT. Protein sequence: CASGPGQGASPLHF.

The chain recombines TRBV7-2 with TRBJ1-1, with D possibly being TRBD1 (6 bases). The CDR3 loop spans 14 amino acids. Germline V gene lookup returns CDR1 SGHTA and CDR2 FQGNSA. The ends were cut back, 1 base at V and 6 bases at J, with 12 bases in the middle. This chain's CDR3 is CASSLDRVGAEAFF. DNA of the CDR3: TGTGCCAGCAGCTTAGACAGGGTGGGGGCTGAAGCTTTCTTT.

The rearrangement uses TRBV25-1 and TRBJ1-6; D might be TRBD1 (5 bases). This CDR3 comprises 14 residues. In germline, CDR1 is MGHDK, CDR2 SYGVNS. With 5 bases removed from V and 9 bases from J, the gap between germline ends came to 14 bases. The CDR3 coding sequence is TGTGCCAGCAGTCCGGCCAGGGTGGGTTCACCCCTCCACTTT. Translated, it gives CASSPARVGSPLHF.

V and J are TRBV7-3 and TRBJ2-2; 7 bases match TRBD2. Germline-derived CDR1 and CDR2 are SGHTA and FQGTGA. The length of the CDR3 is 15 residues. The J segment lost 5 bases and the V segment lost 1 base, leaving 4 bases of the junction unmatched. The CDR3 DNA follows: TGTGCCAGCAGCTTAAACGGGGGGACTACCGGGGAGCTGTTTTTT. Its translation is CASSLNGGTTGELFF.

This chain links TRBV7-6 with TRBJ2-2, with D tentatively TRBD2 (5 bases). The CDR3 totals 16 residues. Germline V lookup: CDR1 SGHVS, CDR2 FNYEAQ. V lost 0 bases and J lost 2, with 10 bases in between. CDR3 amino acids: CASSLARAGNTGELFF. The CDR3 nucleotides read TGTGCCAGCAGCTTAGCCCGGGCGGGTAACACCGGGGAGCTGTTTTTT.

This chain joins TRBV6-5 and TRBJ2-7; D may be TRBD1 (6 bases). This CDR3 has 13 residues. Trimming took 7 bases from V and 3 from J, leaving 13 bases between them. In germline, CDR1 is MNHEY, CDR2 SVGAGI. This CDR3 is CASMIRGSYEQYV. Written as DNA, the CDR3 is TGTGCCAGCATGATCAGGGGAAGCTACGAGCAGTACGTC.

The chain combines TRBV7-9 with TRBJ1-4, with unresolved D. Trimming took off 2 bases at V and 4 bases at J, with 11 bases between the two ends. CDR1 is SEHNR, CDR2 FQNEAQ, per germline (reference sequence). CDR3 length: 15 amino acids. CDR3 nucleotides: TGTGCCAGCAGCTTATCTGGGCAGTTTAATGAAAAACTGTTTTTT. It codes for CASSLSGQFNEKLFF.